This T cell receptor beta chain stems from a study of shared clonotypes between healthy human individuals. This CDR3 spans 13 amino acids. V was pared by 0 bases and J by 7 bases, with 7 bases between. CDR1 is SGHVS and CDR2 is FNYEAQ in the germline V gene. This table comes from immunoSEQ multiplex PCR, and its TCRdb copy is limited to in-frame clones, with some not included. The table has over a million clones, approximately 98.5% seen once. The material sequenced was naive CD4+ T cells sorted from blood. Documented subset: CD45RA+ positively selected. This clonotype originated in a man aged 25 to 45 in good health. J is TRBJ2-1 and V is TRBV7-6; D gene unclear. CDR3 amino acids: CASSLAERNEQFF. The CDR3 region has the DNA TGTGCCAGCAGCTTAGCGGAACGGAATGAGCAGTTCTTC.